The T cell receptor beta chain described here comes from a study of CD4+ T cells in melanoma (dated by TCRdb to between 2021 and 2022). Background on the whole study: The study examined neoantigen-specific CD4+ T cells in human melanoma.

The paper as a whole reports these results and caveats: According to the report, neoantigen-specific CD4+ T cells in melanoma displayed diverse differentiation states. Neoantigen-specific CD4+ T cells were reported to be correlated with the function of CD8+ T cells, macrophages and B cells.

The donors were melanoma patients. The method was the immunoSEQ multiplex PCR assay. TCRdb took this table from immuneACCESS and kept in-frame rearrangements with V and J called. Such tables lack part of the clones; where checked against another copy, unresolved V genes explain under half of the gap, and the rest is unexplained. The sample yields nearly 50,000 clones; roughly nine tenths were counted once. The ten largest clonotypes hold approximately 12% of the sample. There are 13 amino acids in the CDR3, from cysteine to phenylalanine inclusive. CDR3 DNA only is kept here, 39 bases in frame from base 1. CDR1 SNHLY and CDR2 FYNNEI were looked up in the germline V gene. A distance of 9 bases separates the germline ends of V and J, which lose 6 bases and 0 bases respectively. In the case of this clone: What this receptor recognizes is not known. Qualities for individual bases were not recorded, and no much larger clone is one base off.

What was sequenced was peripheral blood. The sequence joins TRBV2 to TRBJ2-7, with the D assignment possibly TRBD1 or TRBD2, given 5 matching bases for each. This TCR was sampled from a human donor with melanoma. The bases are TGTGCCAGCAGCGACGGGACCTCCTACGAGCAGTACTTC. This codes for CASSDGTSYEQYF. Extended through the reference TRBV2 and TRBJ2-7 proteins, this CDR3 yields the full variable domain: EPEVTQTPSHQVTQMGQEVILRCVPISNHLYFYWYRQILGQKVEFLVSFYNNEISEKSEIFDDQFSVERPDGSNFTLKIRSTKLEDSAMYFCASSDGTSYEQYFGPGTRLTVT.